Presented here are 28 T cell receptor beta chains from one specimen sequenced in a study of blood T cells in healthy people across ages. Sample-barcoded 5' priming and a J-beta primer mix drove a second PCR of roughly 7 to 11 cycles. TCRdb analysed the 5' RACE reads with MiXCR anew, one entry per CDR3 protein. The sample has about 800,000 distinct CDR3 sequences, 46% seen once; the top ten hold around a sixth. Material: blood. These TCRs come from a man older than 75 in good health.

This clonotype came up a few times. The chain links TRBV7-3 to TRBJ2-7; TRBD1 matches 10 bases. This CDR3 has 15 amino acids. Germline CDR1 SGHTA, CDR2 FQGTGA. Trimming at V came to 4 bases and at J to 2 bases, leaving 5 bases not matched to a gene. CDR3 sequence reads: CASSSGQGGPYEQYF. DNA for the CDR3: TGTGCCAGCAGCTCCGGACAGGGGGGACCCTACGAGCAGTACTTC.

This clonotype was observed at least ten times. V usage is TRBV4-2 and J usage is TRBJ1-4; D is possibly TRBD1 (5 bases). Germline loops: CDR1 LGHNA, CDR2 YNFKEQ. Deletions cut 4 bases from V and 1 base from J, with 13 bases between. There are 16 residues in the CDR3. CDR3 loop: CASSPTRQGTNEKLFF. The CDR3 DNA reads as TGTGCCAGCAGCCCAACCCGGCAGGGAACTAATGAAAAACTGTTTTTT.

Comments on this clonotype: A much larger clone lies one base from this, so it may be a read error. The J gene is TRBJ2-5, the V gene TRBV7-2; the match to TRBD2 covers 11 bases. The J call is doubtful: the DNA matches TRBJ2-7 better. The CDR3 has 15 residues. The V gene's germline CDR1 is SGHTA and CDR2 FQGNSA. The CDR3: CASSLGGTSGCEQYF. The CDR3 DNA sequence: TGTGCCAGCAGCTTGGGGGGGACTAGCGGCTGCGAGCAGTACTTC.

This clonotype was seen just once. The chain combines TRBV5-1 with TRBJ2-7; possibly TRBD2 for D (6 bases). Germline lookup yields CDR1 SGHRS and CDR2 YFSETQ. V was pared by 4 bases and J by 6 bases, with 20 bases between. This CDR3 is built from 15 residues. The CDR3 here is CASSLTSRGDGEQYF. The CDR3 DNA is TGCGCCAGCAGCCTTACTAGCCGCGGAGACGGCGAGCAGTACTTC.

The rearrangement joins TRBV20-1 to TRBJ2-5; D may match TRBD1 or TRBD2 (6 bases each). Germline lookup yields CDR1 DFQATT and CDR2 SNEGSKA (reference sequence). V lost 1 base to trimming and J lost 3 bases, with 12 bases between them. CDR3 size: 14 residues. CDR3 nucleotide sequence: TGCAGTGCTAGAGGGCCGGGGGCTAAAGAGACCCAGTACTTC. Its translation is CSARGPGAKETQYF.

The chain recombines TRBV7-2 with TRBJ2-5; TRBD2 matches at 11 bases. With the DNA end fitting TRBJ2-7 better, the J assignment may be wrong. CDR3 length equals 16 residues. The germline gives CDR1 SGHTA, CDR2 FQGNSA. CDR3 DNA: TGTGCCAGCAGAGAGACTCTAGCGGGAGGAGTTTACGAGCAGTACTTC. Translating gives CASRETLAGGVYEQYF.

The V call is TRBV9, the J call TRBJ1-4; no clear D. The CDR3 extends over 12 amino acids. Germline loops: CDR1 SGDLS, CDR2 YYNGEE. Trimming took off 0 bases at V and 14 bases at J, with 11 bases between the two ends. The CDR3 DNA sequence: TGTGCCAGCAGCGTAGCTGGAGGGCGTCTGTTTTTT. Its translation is CASSVAGGRLFF.

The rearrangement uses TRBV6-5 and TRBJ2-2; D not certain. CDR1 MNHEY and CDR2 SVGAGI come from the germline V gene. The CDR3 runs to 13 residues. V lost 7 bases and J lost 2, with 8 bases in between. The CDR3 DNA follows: TGTGCCAGCATTGCGGTAAACACCGGGGAGCTGTTTTTT. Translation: CASIAVNTGELFF.

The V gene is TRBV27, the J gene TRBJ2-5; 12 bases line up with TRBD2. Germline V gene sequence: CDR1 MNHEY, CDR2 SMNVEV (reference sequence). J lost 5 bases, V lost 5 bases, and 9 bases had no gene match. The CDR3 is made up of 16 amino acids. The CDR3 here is CASSKTSGRGTETQYF. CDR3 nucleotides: TGTGCCAGCAGTAAGACTAGCGGGAGAGGTACGGAGACCCAGTACTTC.

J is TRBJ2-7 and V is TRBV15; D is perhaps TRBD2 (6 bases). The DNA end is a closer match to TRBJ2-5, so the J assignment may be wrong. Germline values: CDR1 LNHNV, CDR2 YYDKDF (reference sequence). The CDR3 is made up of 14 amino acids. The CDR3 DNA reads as TGTGCCACCAGCAGATTACAAGGGAGGGAGACCCAGTACTTC. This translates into CATSRLQGRETQYF.

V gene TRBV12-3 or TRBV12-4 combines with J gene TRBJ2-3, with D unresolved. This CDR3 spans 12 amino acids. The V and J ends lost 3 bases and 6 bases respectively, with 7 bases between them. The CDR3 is CASSLRFDTQYF. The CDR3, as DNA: TGTGCCAGCAGTTTGAGGTTTGATACGCAGTATTTT.

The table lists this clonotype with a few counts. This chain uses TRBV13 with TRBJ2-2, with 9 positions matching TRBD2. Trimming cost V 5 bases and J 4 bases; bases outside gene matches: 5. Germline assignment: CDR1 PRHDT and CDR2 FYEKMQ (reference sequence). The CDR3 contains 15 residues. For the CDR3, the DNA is TGTGCCAGCAGCATAGCGGGAGATCCCACCGGGGAGCTGTTTTTT. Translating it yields CASSIAGDPTGELFF.

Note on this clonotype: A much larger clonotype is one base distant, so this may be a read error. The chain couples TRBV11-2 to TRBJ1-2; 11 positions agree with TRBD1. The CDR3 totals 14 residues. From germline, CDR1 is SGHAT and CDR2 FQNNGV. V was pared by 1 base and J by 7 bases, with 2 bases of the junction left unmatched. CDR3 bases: TGTGCCAGCAGCTTAGCCGGGACAGGGGGTGGCTACACCTTC. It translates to CASSLAGTGGGYTF.

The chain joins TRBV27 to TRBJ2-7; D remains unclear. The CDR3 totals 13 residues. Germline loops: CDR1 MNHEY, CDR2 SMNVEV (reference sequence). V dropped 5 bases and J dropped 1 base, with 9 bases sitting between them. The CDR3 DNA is TGTGCCAGCAGTACCCCTCCATCCTACGAGCAGTACTTC. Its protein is CASSTPPSYEQYF.

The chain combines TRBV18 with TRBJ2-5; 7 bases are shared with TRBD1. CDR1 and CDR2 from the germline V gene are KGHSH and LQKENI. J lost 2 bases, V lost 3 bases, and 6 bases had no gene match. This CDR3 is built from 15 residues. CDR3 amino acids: CASSPSQQGQETQYF. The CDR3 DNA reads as TGTGCCAGCTCACCTTCCCAACAGGGGCAAGAGACCCAGTACTTC.

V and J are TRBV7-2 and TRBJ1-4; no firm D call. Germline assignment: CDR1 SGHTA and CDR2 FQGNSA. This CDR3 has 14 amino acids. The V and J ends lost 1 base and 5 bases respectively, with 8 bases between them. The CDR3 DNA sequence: TGTGCCAGCAGCTTAGGTCAATACAATGAAAAACTGTTTTTT. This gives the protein CASSLGQYNEKLFF.

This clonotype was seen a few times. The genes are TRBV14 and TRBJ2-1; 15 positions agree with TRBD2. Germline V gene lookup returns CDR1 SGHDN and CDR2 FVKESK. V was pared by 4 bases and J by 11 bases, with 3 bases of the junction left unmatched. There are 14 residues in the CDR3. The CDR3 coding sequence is TGTGCCAGCAGCCCTGGGACTAGCGGGAGGAAGCAGTTCTTC. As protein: CASSPGTSGRKQFF.

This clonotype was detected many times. The CDR3 bases are TGTGCCAGCAGTTTAATAAGCGGACAAGAGACCCAGTACTTC. Its protein is CASSLISGQETQYF. J is TRBJ2-5 and V is TRBV28, with D maybe TRBD2 (5 bases). The CDR3 totals 14 residues. The germline V gene encodes CDR1 MDHEN and CDR2 SYDVKM. Trimming left V 2 bases short and J 2 bases short, with 9 bases between. Full variable domain (outside the CDR3, taken from reference TRBV28 and TRBJ2-5): DVKVTQSSRYLVKRTGEKVFLECVQDMDHENMFWYRQDPGLGLRLIYFSYDVKMKEKGDIPEGYSVSREKKERFSLILESASTNQTSMYLCASSLISGQETQYFGPGTRLLVL.

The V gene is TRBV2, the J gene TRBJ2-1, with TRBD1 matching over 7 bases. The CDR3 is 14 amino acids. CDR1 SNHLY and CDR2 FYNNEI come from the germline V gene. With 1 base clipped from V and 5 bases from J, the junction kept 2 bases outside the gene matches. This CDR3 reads CASSEGRGNNEQFF. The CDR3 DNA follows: TGTGCCAGCAGTGAAGGCAGGGGGAACAATGAGCAGTTCTTC.

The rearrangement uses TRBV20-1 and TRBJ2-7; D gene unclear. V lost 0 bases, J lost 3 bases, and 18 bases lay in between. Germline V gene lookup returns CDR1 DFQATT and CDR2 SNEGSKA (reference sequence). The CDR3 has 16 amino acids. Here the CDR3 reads CSARDPTARDGYEQYF. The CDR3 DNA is TGCAGTGCTAGAGATCCCACTGCGAGAGACGGCTACGAGCAGTACTTC.

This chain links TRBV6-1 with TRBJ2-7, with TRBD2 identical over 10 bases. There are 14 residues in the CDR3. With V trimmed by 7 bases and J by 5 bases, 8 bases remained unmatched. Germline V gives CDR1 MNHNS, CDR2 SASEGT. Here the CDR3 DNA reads TGTGCCAGCACTGCGGCTAGCGGGAGACACGAGCAGTACTTC. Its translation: CASTAASGRHEQYF.

CDR3 nucleotides: TGCGCCAGCAGCTTGGCGGGAGTACGAGAGACCCAGTACTTC. Translating it yields CASSLAGVRETQYF. The chain combines TRBV5-1 with TRBJ2-5; tentatively, D is TRBD2 (6 bases). In germline, CDR1 is SGHRS, CDR2 YFSETQ. This CDR3 is 14 amino acids long. V was shortened by 0 bases and J by 4 bases, with 10 bases between the two germline ends.

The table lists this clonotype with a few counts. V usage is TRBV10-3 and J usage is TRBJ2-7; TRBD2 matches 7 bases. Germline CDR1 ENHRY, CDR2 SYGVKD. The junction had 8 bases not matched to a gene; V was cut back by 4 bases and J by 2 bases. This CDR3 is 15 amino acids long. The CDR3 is CAISGVASGTYEQYF. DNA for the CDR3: TGTGCCATCAGTGGGGTAGCTAGCGGAACCTACGAGCAGTACTTC.

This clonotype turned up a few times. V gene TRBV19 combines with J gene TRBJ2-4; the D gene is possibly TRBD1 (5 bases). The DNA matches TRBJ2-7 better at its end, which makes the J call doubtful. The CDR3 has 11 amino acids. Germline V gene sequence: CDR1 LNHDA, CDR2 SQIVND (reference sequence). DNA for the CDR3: TGTGCCAGTAGGGAAGGGGACGAGCAGTACTTC. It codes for CASREGDEQYF.

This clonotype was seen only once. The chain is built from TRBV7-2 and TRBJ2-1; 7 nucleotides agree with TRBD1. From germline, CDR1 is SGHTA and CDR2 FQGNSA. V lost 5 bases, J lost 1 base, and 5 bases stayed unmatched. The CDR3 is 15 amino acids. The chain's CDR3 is CASSEDRPSYNEQFF. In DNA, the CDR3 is TGTGCCAGCAGCGAGGACAGGCCGTCCTACAATGAGCAGTTCTTC.

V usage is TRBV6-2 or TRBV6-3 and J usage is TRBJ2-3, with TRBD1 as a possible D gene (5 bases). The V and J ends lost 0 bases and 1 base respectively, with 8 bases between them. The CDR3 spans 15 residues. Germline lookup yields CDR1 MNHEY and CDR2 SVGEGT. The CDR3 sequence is CASSYSGQGTDTQYF. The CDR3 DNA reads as TGTGCCAGCAGTTACTCGGGGCAGGGCACAGATACGCAGTATTTT.

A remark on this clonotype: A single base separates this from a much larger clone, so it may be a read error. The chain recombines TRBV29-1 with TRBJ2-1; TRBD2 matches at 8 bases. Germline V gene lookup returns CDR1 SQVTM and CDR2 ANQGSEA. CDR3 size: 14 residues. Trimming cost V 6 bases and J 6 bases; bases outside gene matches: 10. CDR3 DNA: TGCAGCGTGGAGGGAGCGGGAGATGGCAATGAGCAGTTCTTC. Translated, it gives CSVEGAGDGNEQFF.

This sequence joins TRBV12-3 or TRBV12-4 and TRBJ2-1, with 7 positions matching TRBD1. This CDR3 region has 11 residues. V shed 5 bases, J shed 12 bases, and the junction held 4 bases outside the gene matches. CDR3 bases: TGTGCCAGCAGTCCCCGGGACAGGCAGTTCTTC. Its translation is CASSPRDRQFF.